The rows below give T cell receptor beta chains drawn from one sample of a study of a mutant IDH1 vaccine in newly diagnosed glioma. These receptors' antigens are unknown. The table came from immunoSEQ multiplex PCR; TCRdb's copy has only in-frame clones and leaves some out. The profile shows roughly 43,000 clones, roughly 82% of them singletons. The sample was PBMCs, taken from a glioma patient whose treatment included an IDH1 peptide vaccine. The origin of the receptors is a man between 18 and 35 years old with glioma. Some clones in this sample may be carry-over from other donors' samples. Both conserved end residues are part of each CDR3. D genes are given only for firm matches. Clone size, where shown, is once, few, many, or a class for clones that have expanded.

>14|TRBV5-6|.|TRBD1|TRBJ1-2
TGTGCCAGCAGCTTGGTTTCTAGGGGGCATGGCTACACCTTC
CASSLVSRGHGYTF
>19|TRBV6-1|.|.|TRBJ2-5
TGTGCCAGCAGTGAAGGTGCAATATCCTCCGGTGCCCTAAAAGAGACCCAGTACTTC
CASSEGAISSGALKETQYF
>14|TRBV28|.|TRBD1|TRBJ2-7
TGTGCCACCCACTTACAGGGGGCTAACTACGAGCAGTACTTC
CATHLQGANYEQYF
>15|TRBV4-3|.|.|TRBJ2-5
TGCGCCAGCAGCCAAGAGTCTGTCGGTCAAGAGACCCAGTACTTC
CASSQESVGQETQYF
>14|TRBV5-6|.|.|TRBJ2-7
TGTGCCAGCAGTATAGGGGTGGTGGGCTACGAGCAGTACTTC
CASSIGVVGYEQYF
>11|TRBV29-1|few|.|TRBJ1-1
TGCAGCGTTAACCCCGGGCCCACGGCTTTCTTT
CSVNPGPTAFF
>14|TRBV7-9|.|.|TRBJ2-7
TGTGCCAGCAGCCCCCTTTTAGGGGATGACGAGCAGTACTTC
CASSPLLGDDEQYF
>14|TRBV29-1|.|.|TRBJ2-7
TGCAGCGTTGTAGAAAGGGACAAGGCCTACGAGCAGTACTTC
CSVVERDKAYEQYF
>15|TRBV5-4|.|.|TRBJ1-2
TGTGCCAGCAGCTTGGAGGTTCAGGTCACTAATGGCTACACCTTC
CASSLEVQVTNGYTF
>14|TRBV29-1|.|TRBD1|TRBJ2-7
TGCAGCGTTGAGGTGGGGGACAGGGGGTACGAGCAGTACTTC
CSVEVGDRGYEQYF
>14|TRBV7-9|few|.|TRBJ1-1
TGTGCCAGCAGCTACCGACAGGAGTCGGCTGAAGCTTTCTTT
CASSYRQESAEAFF
>15|TRBV2|.|TRBD1|TRBJ2-1
TGTGCCAGCAGTGTAGCAGGGGGCCCCTACAATGAGCAGTTCTTC
CASSVAGGPYNEQFF
>16|TRBV11-2|few|.|TRBJ2-7
TGTGCCAGCAGAGAAAGTCGAATCACGAGGGTTGAAGAGCAGTACTTC
CASRESRITRVEEQYF
>14|TRBV7-2|.|.|TRBJ1-1
TGTGCCAGCAGACCAACCGGGGGGAACACTGAAGCTTTCTTT
CASRPTGGNTEAFF
>16|TRBV18|few|TRBD2|TRBJ2-2
TGTGCCAGCTCACCACGTACTAGCGGGACCGTCGGGGAGCTGTTTTTT
CASSPRTSGTVGELFF
>16|TRBV27|.|.|TRBJ1-5
TGTGCCAGCAGTTTAAGGTTTACCACAAAGGATCAGCCCCAGCATTTT
CASSLRFTTKDQPQHF
>12|TRBV2|.|.|TRBJ1-3
TGTGCCAGCAGGCGTCTGGAAAACACCATATATTTT
CASRRLENTIYF
>14|TRBV25-1|.|.|TRBJ2-7
TGTGCCAGCAGTCAAACGGGAATGAACTACGAGCAGTACTTC
CASSQTGMNYEQYF
>15|TRBV4-3|.|.|TRBJ1-1
TGCGCCAGCAGCCAAGGGTCAGGGTTGAACACTGAAGCTTTCTTT
CASSQGSGLNTEAFF
>14|TRBV4-3|.|TRBD1|TRBJ1-1
TGCGCCAGCAGGCCCGGGACAGTGAACACTGAAGCTTTCTTT
CASRPGTVNTEAFF
>15|TRBV5-6|.|.|TRBJ1-3
TGTGCCAGCAGGTCGTTGAGTAGCTCTGGAAACACCATATATTTT
CASRSLSSSGNTIYF
>17|TRBV6-1|.|TRBD2|TRBJ2-5
TGTGCCAGCAGTGAGCCTGGACTAGCGGGAGGGGAGGAGACCCAGTACTTC
CASSEPGLAGGEETQYF
>14|TRBV7-9|.|.|TRBJ1-1
TGTGCCAGCAGCAAACGGACAGTGAACACTGAAGCTTTCTTT
CASSKRTVNTEAFF
>15|TRBV19|few|.|TRBJ1-5
TGTGCCAGTAGGGCGGGGACATTCAGCAATCAGCCCCAGCATTTT
CASRAGTFSNQPQHF
>12|TRBV5-4|.|.|TRBJ2-7
TGTGCCAGCAGCTTTGGGTCCTACGAGCAGTACTTC
CASSFGSYEQYF
>15|TRBV6-1|.|TRBD1|TRBJ1-5
TGTGCCAGCAGTGAAGGGACAGGGGGAGGTCAGCCCCAGCATTTT
CASSEGTGGGQPQHF
>11|TRBV29-1|.|.|TRBJ2-1
TGCAGCCTCTCCCCTGACAATGAGCAGTTCTTC
CSLSPDNEQFF
>10|TRBV29-1|.|.|TRBJ1-1
TGCAGCGGAGGGAACACTGAAGCTTTCTTT
CSGGNTEAFF